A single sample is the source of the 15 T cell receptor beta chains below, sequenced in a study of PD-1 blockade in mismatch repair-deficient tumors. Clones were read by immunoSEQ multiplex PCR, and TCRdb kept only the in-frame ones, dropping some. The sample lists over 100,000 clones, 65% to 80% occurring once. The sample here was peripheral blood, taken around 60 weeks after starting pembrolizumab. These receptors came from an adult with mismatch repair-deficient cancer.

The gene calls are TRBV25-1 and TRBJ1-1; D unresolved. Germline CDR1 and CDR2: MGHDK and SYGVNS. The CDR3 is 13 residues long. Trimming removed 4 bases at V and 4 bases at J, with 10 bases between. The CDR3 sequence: CASSASGVTEAFF. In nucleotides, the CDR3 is TGTGCCAGCAGTGCATCAGGCGTCACTGAAGCTTTCTTT.

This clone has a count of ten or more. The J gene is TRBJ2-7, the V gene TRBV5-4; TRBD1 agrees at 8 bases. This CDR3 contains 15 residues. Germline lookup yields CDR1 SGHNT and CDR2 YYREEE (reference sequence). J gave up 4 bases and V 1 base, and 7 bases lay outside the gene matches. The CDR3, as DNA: TGTGCCAGCAGCTTGCCGGCAGGGGGCAGGTACGAGCAGTACTTC. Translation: CASSLPAGGRYEQYF.

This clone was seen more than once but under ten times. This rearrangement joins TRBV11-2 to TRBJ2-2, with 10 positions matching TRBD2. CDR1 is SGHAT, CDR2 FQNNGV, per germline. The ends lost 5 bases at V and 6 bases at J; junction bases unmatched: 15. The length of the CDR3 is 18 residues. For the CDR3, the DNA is TGTGCCAGCAGCCTGGGGGGACTAGCGTCATTAGGCGCCGGGGAGCTGTTTTTT. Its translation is CASSLGGLASLGAGELFF.

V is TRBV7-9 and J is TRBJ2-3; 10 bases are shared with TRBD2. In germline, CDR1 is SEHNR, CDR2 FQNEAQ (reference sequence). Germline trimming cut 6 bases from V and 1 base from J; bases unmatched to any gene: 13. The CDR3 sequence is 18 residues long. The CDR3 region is CASSPPGLAYRGTDTQYF. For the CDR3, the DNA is TGTGCCAGCAGTCCGCCGGGACTAGCGTATCGTGGCACAGATACGCAGTATTTT.

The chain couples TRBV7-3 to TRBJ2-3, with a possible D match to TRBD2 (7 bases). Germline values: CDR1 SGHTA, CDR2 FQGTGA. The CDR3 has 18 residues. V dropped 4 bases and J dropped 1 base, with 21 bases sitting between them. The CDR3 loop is CASSWRGGGGAGTDTQYF. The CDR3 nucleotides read TGTGCCAGCAGCTGGAGGGGCGGCGGGGGCGCAGGCACAGATACGCAGTATTTT.

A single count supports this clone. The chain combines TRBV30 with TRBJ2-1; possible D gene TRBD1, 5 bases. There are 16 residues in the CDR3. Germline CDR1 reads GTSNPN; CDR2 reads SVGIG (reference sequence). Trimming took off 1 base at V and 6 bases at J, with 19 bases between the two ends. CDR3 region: CAWSDPVRGRVNEQFF. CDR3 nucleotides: TGTGCCTGGAGTGACCCGGTTAGGGGTCGGGTCAATGAGCAGTTCTTC.

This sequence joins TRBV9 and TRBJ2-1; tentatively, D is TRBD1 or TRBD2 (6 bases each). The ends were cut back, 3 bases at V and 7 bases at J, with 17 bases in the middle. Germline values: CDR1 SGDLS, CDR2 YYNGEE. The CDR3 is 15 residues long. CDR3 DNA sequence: TGTGCCAGCAGCGCCCTCGGGGGCTCTGGAAATGAGCAGTTCTTC. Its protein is CASSALGGSGNEQFF.

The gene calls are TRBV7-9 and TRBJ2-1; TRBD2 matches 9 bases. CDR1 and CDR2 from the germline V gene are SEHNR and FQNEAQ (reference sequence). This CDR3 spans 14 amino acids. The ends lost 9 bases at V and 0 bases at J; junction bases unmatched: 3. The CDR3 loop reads CARIAGDSYNEQFF. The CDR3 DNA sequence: TGTGCCAGGATAGCGGGAGACTCCTACAATGAGCAGTTCTTC.

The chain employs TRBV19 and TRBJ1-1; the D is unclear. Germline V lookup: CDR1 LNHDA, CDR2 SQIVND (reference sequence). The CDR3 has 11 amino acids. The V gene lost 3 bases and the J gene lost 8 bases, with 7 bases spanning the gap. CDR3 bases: TGTGCCAGTAGTATCCGGATAGAAGCTTTCTTT. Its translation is CASSIRIEAFF.

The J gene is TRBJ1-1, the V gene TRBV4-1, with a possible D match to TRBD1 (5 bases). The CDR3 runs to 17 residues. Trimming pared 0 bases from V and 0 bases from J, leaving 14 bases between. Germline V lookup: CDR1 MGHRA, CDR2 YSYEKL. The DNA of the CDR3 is TGCGCCAGCAGCCAAGAGGGGCAGGGCTGGATGAACACTGAAGCTTTCTTT. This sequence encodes CASSQEGQGWMNTEAFF.

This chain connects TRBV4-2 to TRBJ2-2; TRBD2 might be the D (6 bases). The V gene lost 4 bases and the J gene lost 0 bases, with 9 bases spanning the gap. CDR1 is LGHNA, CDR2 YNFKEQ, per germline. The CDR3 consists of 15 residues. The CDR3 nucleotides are TGTGCCAGCAGCCTGGGGACTGCGAACACCGGGGAGCTGTTTTTT. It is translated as CASSLGTANTGELFF.

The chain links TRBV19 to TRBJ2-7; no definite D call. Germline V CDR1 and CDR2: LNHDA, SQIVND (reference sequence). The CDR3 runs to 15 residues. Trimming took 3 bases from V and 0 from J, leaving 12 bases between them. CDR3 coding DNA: TGTGCCAGTAGTATTGGTCGCCTCAGCTCCTACGAGCAGTACTTC. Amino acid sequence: CASSIGRLSSYEQYF.

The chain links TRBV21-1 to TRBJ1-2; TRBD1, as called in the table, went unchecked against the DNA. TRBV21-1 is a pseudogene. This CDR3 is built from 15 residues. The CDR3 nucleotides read TGTGCCACCGTGGGACAGGGGCCTGCTAACTATGGCTACACCTTC. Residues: CATVGQGPANYGYTF.

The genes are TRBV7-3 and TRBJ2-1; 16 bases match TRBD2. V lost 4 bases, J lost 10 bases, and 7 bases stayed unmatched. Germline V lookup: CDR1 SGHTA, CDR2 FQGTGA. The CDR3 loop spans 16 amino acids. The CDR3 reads CASSSGLAGGDGEQFF. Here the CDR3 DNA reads TGTGCCAGCAGCTCGGGACTAGCGGGAGGGGATGGGGAGCAGTTCTTC. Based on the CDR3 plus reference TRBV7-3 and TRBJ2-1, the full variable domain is GAGVSQTPSNKVTEKGKYVELRCDPISGHTALYWYRQSLGQGPEFLIYFQGTGAADDSGLPNDRFFAVRPEGSVSTLKIQRTERGDSAVYLCASSSGLAGGDGEQFFGPGTRLTVL.

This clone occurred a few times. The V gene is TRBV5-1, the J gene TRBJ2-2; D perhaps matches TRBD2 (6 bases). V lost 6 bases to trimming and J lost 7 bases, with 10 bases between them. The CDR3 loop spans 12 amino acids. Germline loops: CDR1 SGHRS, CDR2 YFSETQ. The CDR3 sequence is CASTVGGGELFF. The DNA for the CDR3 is TGCGCCAGCACCGTGGGAGGCGGGGAGCTGTTTTTT.